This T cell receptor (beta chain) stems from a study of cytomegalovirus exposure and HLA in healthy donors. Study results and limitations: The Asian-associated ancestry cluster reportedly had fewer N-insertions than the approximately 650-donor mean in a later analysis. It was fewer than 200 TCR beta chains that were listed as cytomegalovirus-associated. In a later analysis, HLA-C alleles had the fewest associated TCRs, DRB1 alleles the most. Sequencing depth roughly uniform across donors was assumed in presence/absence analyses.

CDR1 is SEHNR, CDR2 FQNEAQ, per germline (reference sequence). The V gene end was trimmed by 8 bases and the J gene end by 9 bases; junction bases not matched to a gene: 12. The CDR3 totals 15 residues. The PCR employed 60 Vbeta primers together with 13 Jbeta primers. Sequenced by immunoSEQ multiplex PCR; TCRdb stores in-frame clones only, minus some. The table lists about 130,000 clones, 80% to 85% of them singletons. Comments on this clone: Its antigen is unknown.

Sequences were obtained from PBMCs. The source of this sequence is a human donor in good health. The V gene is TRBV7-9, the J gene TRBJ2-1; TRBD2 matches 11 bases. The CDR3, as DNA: TGTGCCAGCTTCCTAGCGGGGGGCCACAGCATTGAGCAGTTCTTC. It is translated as CASFLAGGHSIEQFF. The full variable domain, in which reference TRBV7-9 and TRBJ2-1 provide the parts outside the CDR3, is DTGVSQNPRHKITKRGQNVTFRCDPISEHNRLYWYRQTLGQGPEFLTYFQNEAQLEKSRLLSDRFSAERPKGSFSTLEIQRTEQGDSAMYLCASFLAGGHSIEQFFGPGTRLTVL.